This T cell receptor (beta chain) emerged from a study of cytomegalovirus exposure and HLA in healthy donors. About the research overall: Unique TCR beta sequences numbering about 100 million came from roughly 180 million T cells in an earlier analysis.

Germline CDR1 reads MNHNY; CDR2 reads SVGAGI (reference sequence). The CDR3 totals 14 residues. V shed 4 bases and J shed 3 bases, with 7 bases lying between them. The PCR contained 60 Vbeta and 13 Jbeta primers. In the authors' methods: In a later analysis, the count reached 74 million or so unique TCR beta chains, with 9 million to 11 million shared. Some clones are missing from TCRdb's copy, which holds only in-frame ones; the method was immunoSEQ multiplex PCR. V, J and clone size are those of that table, while D and trimming were read from the DNA. Of some 110,000 clones listed, around 75% were seen once; the top ten hold over 2%.

This TCR was recovered from a young man in good health and CMV-seronegative. The genes are TRBV6-6 and TRBJ2-6; D unclear. The source material was PBMCs. This chain's CDR3 is CASSSHFGANVLTF. DNA for the CDR3: TGTGCCAGCAGTTCCCATTTTGGGGCCAACGTCCTGACTTTC.